These 18 T cell receptor beta chains were sequenced from one sample in a study of technical replicates of blood from a few donors. The table came from immunoSEQ multiplex PCR; TCRdb's copy has only in-frame clones and leaves some out. Among 10,000 to 15,000 clones listed, roughly 95% were seen once. Material for sequencing was PBMCs. Every receptor here comes from a human donor in good health.

The chain has TRBV6-1 and TRBJ1-5; D is perhaps TRBD1 (6 bases). Trimming cost V 8 bases and J 1 base, with 12 bases left between them. Germline-derived CDR1 and CDR2 are MNHNS and SASEGT. The CDR3 totals 14 residues. This chain's CDR3 is CASHYGQSNQPQHF. The CDR3 bases are TGTGCCAGCCACTACGGACAGAGCAATCAGCCCCAGCATTTT.

The rearrangement joins TRBV4-2 to TRBJ1-5; TRBD1 matches at 8 bases. The CDR3 has 15 residues. J was trimmed by 5 bases and V by 1 base; bases with no gene match: 4. The germline CDR1 and CDR2 sequences are LGHNA and YNFKEQ. The CDR3 protein is CASSQGGQGDQPQHF. DNA of the CDR3: TGTGCCAGCAGCCAAGGTGGACAGGGAGATCAGCCCCAGCATTTT.

The chain has TRBV27 and TRBJ1-1; tentative D call: TRBD1 (5 bases). Germline values: CDR1 MNHEY, CDR2 SMNVEV (reference sequence). The V gene lost 5 bases and the J gene lost 5 bases, with 15 bases spanning the gap. This CDR3 spans 14 amino acids. CDR3 in amino acids: CASSTRTGGTEAFF. As DNA, the CDR3 is TGTGCCAGCAGTACGAGGACGGGGGGGACTGAAGCTTTCTTT.

V gene TRBV5-1 combines with J gene TRBJ2-5; D might be TRBD2 (6 bases). This CDR3 has 16 amino acids. Deletions cut 5 bases from V and 3 bases from J, with 20 bases between. Germline V gene sequence: CDR1 SGHRS, CDR2 YFSETQ. This chain's CDR3 is CASRKSGTPREETQYF. CDR3 in DNA: TGCGCCAGCAGAAAATCCGGGACTCCCAGAGAAGAGACCCAGTACTTC.

This rearrangement joins TRBV6-1 to TRBJ1-2; weak D call: TRBD1 (5 bases). The CDR3 length is 12 residues. V was cut by 11 bases and J by 2 bases, with 12 bases left in between. Per the germline V gene, CDR1 is MNHNS and CDR2 is SASEGT. CDR3 bases: TGTGCCGCAGGGCGGGGGAACTATGGCTACACCTTC. Protein: CAAGRGNYGYTF.

V is TRBV5-1 and J is TRBJ2-6; D is perhaps TRBD2 (6 bases). This CDR3 spans 17 amino acids. Trimming left V 3 bases short and J 4 bases short, with 17 bases between. Germline assignment: CDR1 SGHRS and CDR2 YFSETQ. CDR3 in DNA: TGCGCCAGCAGCTGGGACTCAAGGAGAGGAGGGGCCAACGTCCTGACTTTC. This codes for CASSWDSRRGGANVLTF.

The chain is built from TRBV7-3 and TRBJ2-7; 7 positions match TRBD2. From germline, CDR1 is SGHTA and CDR2 FQGTGA. With 2 bases clipped from V and 6 bases from J, the junction kept 4 bases outside the gene matches. The CDR3 runs 13 residues. The CDR3 DNA reads TGTGCCAGCAGCTTAGGAGGGGAGGGCGAGCAGTACTTC. Translation gives CASSLGGEGEQYF.

V and J are TRBV5-1 and TRBJ2-3, with 7 bases that match TRBD1. The V gene end was trimmed by 2 bases and the J gene end by 6 bases; junction bases not matched to a gene: 3. Germline V CDR1 and CDR2: SGHRS, YFSETQ. The CDR3 runs 13 residues. The CDR3 bases are TGCGCCAGCAGCTTACAGGGGCGGGATACGCAGTATTTT. It yields the protein CASSLQGRDTQYF.

The chain uses TRBV14 and TRBJ1-5; D is uncertain. The V gene lost 3 bases and the J gene lost 0 bases, with 21 bases spanning the gap. CDR1 SGHDN and CDR2 FVKESK come from the germline V gene. CDR3 length equals 19 residues. CDR3 protein: CASSQAGLRRVDSNQPQHF. The CDR3 coding sequence is TGTGCCAGCAGCCAGGCCGGACTGCGGCGAGTAGATAGCAATCAGCCCCAGCATTTT. Based on the CDR3 plus reference TRBV14 and TRBJ1-5, the full variable domain is EAGVTQFPSHSVIEKGQTVTLRCDPISGHDNLYWYRRVMGKEIKFLLHFVKESKQDESGMPNNRFLAERTGGTYSTLKVQPAELEDSGVYFCASSQAGLRRVDSNQPQHFGDGTRLSIL.

The chain carries TRBV5-1 and TRBJ2-4; 7 positions match TRBD1. The germline CDR1 and CDR2 sequences are SGHRS and YFSETQ. CDR3 length equals 16 residues. With V trimmed by 0 bases and J by 7 bases, 10 bases remained unmatched. The CDR3 loop is CASSLGSRGGTNIQYF. The CDR3 DNA reads TGCGCCAGCAGCTTGGGCAGTAGAGGGGGCACGAACATTCAGTACTTC. Looking up the rest from reference TRBV5-1 and TRBJ2-4 gives the full variable domain: KAGVTQTPRYLIKTRGQQVTLSCSPISGHRSVSWYQQTPGQGLQFLFEYFSETQRNKGNFPGRFSGRQFSNSRSEMNVSTLELGDSALYLCASSLGSRGGTNIQYFGAGTRLSVL.

The chain's CDR3 is CASSEQGLGIFF. The CDR3 nucleotides are TGTGCCAGCAGTGAGCAGGGACTGGGTATTTTCTTT. J is TRBJ1-1 and V is TRBV6-4; D is perhaps TRBD1 (5 bases). The CDR3 covers 12 residues. Per germline, CDR1 MRHNA and CDR2 SNTAGT. The V gene lost 3 bases and the J gene lost 13 bases, with 15 bases spanning the gap.

The chain carries TRBV27 and TRBJ2-1, with a weak D call TRBD2 (5 bases). V gave up 2 bases and J gave up 7 bases, with 12 bases separating them. The CDR3 loop spans 14 amino acids. Germline assignment: CDR1 MNHEY and CDR2 SMNVEV (reference sequence). The CDR3: CASSLGLAGNEQFF. DNA for the CDR3: TGTGCCAGCAGTTTAGGGCTAGCTGGTAATGAGCAGTTCTTC.

The chain uses TRBV7-9 and TRBJ2-7, with 9 bases aligning to TRBD1. Per germline, CDR1 SEHNR and CDR2 FQNEAQ (reference sequence). The V gene end was trimmed by 5 bases and the J gene end by 2 bases; junction bases not matched to a gene: 7. The CDR3 extends over 15 amino acids. CDR3 sequence (DNA): TGTGCCAGCAGCCCGGGACAGGGTTGGACCTACGAGCAGTACTTC. Amino acids: CASSPGQGWTYEQYF.

This chain links TRBV18 with TRBJ1-1; maybe TRBD1 (5 bases). CDR1 is KGHSH and CDR2 is LQKENI in the germline V gene. V was trimmed by 5 bases and J by 5 bases, leaving 12 bases between them. The CDR3 sequence is 13 residues long. CDR3 sequence: CASSKIKGTEAFF. The CDR3 DNA reads as TGTGCCAGCTCAAAGATAAAGGGGACTGAAGCTTTCTTT. Based on the CDR3 plus reference TRBV18 and TRBJ1-1, the full variable domain is NAGVMQNPRHLVRRRGQEARLRCSPMKGHSHVYWYRQLPEEGLKFMVYLQKENIIDESGMPKERFSAEFPKEGPSILRIQQVVRGDSAAYFCASSKIKGTEAFFGQGTRLTVV.

The chain employs TRBV19 and TRBJ2-7; 8 bases align to TRBD1. Germline values: CDR1 LNHDA, CDR2 SQIVND (reference sequence). This CDR3 is built from 14 residues. The ends lost 2 bases at V and 6 bases at J; junction bases unmatched: 6. Here the CDR3 DNA reads TGTGCCAGTAGTATATCAGGGGGCTTGGGCGAGCAGTACTTC. Translated, it gives CASSISGGLGEQYF.

CDR3 coding DNA: TGTGCCAGCAGTCCCCAGGGTGGGGTTCCTGAAGCTTTCTTT. Its translation is CASSPQGGVPEAFF. This chain links TRBV28 with TRBJ1-1; a weak D match, TRBD1 (5 bases). The CDR3 is 14 residues long. Trimming stripped 5 bases from V and 6 bases from J, with 16 bases between. Germline V gene data show CDR1 as MDHEN and CDR2 as SYDVKM.

This chain links TRBV9 with TRBJ1-1; D ambiguous. The V end lost 0 bases, the J end lost 5 bases, and 11 bases lay between the germline ends. The V gene's germline CDR1 is SGDLS and CDR2 YYNGEE. This CDR3 is 14 amino acids long. The CDR3 DNA follows: TGTGCCAGCAGCGTAGAGGTGACTAGAACTGAAGCTTTCTTT. This codes for CASSVEVTRTEAFF. The whole variable domain, remainder taken from reference TRBV9 and TRBJ1-1, is DSGVTQTPKHLITATGQRVTLRCSPRSGDLSVYWYQQSLDQGLQFLIQYYNGEERAKGNILERFSAQQFPDLHSELNLSSLELGDSALYFCASSVEVTRTEAFFGQGTRLTVV.

This clone was observed a single time. The chain is built from TRBV5-6 and TRBJ2-1, with 9 bases fitting TRBD1. The V gene end was trimmed by 0 bases and the J gene end by 10 bases; junction bases not matched to a gene: 14. Germline loops: CDR1 SGHDT, CDR2 YYEEEE. The CDR3 extends over 17 amino acids. DNA of the CDR3: TGTGCCAGCAGCTTGGCACTTGGACAGGGGTCTGTTTGGGAGCAGTTCTTC. It codes for CASSLALGQGSVWEQFF.